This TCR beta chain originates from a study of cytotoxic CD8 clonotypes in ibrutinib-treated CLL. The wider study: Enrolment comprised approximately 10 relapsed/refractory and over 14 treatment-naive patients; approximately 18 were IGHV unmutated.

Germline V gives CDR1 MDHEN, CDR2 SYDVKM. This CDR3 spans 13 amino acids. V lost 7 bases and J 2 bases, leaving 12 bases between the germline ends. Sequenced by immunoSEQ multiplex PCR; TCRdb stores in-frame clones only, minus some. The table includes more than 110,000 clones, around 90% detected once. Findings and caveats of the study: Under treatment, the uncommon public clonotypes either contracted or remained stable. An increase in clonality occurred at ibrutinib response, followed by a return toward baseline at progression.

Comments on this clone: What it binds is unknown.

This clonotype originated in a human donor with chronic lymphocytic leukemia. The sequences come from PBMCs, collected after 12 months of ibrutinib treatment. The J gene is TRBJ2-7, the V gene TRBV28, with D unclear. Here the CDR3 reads CASMRTVAYEQYF. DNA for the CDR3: TGTGCCAGCATGCGCACCGTGGCCTACGAGCAGTACTTC.